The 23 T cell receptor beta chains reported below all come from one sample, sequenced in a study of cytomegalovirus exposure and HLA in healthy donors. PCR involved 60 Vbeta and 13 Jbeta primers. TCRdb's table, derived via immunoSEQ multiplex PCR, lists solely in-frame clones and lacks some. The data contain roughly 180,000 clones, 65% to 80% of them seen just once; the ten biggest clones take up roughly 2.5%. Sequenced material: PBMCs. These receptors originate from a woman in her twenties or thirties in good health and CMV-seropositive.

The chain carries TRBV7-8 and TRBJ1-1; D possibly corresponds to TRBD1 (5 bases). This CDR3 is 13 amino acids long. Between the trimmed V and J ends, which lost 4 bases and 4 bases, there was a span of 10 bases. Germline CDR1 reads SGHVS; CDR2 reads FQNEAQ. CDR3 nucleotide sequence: TGTGCCAGCAGCTCGGCTACAGGCACTGAAGCTTTCTTT. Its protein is CASSSATGTEAFF.

The CDR3 DNA reads as TGTGCCAGTAGTATTACAGGGCCAGGGATAGCTAACTATGGCTACACCTTC. Its protein product is CASSITGPGIANYGYTF. V gene TRBV19 combines with J gene TRBJ1-2; weak D call: TRBD1 (6 bases). This CDR3 has 17 amino acids. The ends were cut back, 3 bases at V and 0 bases at J, with 17 bases in the middle. Germline V gene sequence: CDR1 LNHDA, CDR2 SQIVND (reference sequence).

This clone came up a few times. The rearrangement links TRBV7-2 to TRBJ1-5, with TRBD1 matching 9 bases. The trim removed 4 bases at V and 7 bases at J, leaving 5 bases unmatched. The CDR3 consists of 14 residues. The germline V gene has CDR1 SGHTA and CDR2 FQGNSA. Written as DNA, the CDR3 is TGTGCCAGCAGCTCGGACAGGGGAGGACAGCCCCAGCATTTT. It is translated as CASSSDRGGQPQHF.

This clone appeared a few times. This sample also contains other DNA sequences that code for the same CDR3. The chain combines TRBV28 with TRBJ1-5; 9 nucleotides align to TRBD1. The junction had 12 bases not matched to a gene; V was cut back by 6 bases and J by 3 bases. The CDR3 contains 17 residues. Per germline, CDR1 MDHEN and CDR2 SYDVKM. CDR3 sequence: CASSLRPTGGVNQPQHF. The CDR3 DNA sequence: TGTGCCAGCAGCTTAAGGCCGACAGGGGGGGTCAATCAGCCCCAGCATTTT.

The CDR3 loop reads CASTGGGEANYGYTF. For the CDR3, the DNA is TGTGCCAGCACCGGAGGGGGGGAAGCTAACTATGGCTACACCTTC. J is TRBJ1-2 and V is TRBV4-2, with a possible D match to TRBD1 (6 bases). CDR3 size: 15 residues. V was trimmed by 7 bases and J by 0 bases, leaving 15 bases between them. Germline V gene data show CDR1 as LGHNA and CDR2 as YNFKEQ.

The CDR3 is CAWSGVLPGTQYF. CDR3 nucleotide sequence: TGTGCCTGGAGTGGGGTCCTTCCAGGTACGCAGTATTTT. The chain joins TRBV30 to TRBJ2-3, with D unresolved. Germline V gene sequence: CDR1 GTSNPN, CDR2 SVGIG (reference sequence). The V and J ends lost 1 base and 8 bases respectively, with 13 bases between them. This CDR3 region has 13 residues.

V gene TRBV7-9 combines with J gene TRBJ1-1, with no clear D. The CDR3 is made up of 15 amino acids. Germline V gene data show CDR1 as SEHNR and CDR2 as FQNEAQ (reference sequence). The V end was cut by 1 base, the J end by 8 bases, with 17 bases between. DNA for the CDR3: TGTGCCAGCAGCTTAGGAGAGGATAGTCGTGGAGAAGCTTTCTTT. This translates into CASSLGEDSRGEAFF.

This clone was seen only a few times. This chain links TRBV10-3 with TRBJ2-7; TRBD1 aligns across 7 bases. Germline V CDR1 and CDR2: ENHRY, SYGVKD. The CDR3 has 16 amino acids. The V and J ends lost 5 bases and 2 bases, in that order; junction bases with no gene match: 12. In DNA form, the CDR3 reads TGTGCCATCAGTTCAGAGACAGGGACGATTACCTACGAGCAGTACTTC. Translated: CAISSETGTITYEQYF.

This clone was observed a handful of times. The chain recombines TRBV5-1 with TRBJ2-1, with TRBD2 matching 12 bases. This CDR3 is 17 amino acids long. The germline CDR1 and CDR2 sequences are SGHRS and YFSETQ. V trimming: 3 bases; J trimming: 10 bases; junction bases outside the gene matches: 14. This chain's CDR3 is CASSSSPSGGASGEQFF. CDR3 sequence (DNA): TGCGCCAGCAGCTCCAGTCCTAGCGGGGGGGCCTCAGGCGAGCAGTTCTTC.

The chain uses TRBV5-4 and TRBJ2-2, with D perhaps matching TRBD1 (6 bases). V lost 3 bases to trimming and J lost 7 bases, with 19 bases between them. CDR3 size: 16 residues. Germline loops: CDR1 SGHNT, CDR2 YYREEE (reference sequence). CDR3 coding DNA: TGTGCCAGCAGCTCGCCCCTTCAGGGGATGGTCGGGGAGCTGTTTTTT. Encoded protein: CASSSPLQGMVGELFF.

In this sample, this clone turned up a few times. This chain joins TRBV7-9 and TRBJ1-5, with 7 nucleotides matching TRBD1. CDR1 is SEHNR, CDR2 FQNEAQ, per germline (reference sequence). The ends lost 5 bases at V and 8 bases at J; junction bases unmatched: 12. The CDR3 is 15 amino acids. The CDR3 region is CASSGRRTGPEPQHF. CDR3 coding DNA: TGTGCCAGCAGCGGACGCCGGACAGGCCCTGAGCCCCAGCATTTT.

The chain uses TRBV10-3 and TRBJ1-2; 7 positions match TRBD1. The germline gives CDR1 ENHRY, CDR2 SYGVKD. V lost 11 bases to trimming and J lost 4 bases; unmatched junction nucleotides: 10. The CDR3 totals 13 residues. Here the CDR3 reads CAASPGDSYGYTF. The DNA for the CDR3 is TGTGCCGCCTCCCCGGGGGACAGCTATGGCTACACCTTC.

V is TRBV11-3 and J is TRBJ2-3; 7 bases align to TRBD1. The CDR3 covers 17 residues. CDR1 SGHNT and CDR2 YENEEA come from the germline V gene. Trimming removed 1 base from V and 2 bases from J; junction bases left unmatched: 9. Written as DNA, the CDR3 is TGTGCCAGCAGCTTAGGGTCGACAGGGCGTAACACAGATACGCAGTATTTT. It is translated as CASSLGSTGRNTDTQYF.

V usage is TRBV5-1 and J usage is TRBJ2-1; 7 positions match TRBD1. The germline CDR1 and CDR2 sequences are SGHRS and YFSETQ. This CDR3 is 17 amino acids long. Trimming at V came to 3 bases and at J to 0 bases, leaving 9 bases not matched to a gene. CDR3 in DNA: TGCGCCAGCAGCTCCACACTCCAGGGGGTCTCCTACAATGAGCAGTTCTTC. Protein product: CASSSTLQGVSYNEQFF.

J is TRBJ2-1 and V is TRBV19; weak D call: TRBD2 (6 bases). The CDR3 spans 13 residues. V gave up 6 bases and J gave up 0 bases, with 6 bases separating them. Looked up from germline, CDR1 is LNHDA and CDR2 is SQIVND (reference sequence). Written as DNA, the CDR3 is TGTGCCAGTAGGGACTACTCCTACAATGAGCAGTTCTTC. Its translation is CASRDYSYNEQFF.

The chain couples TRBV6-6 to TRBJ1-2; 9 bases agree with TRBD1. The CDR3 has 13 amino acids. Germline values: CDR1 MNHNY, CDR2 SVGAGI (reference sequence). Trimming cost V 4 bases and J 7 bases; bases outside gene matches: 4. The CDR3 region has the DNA TGTGCCAGCAGTTGGGACAGGGACGGTGGCTACACCTTC. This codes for CASSWDRDGGYTF.

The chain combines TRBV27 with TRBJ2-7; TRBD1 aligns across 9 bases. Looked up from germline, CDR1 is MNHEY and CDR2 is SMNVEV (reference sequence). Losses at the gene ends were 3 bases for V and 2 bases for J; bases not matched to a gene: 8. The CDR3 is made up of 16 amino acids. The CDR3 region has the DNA TGTGCCAGCAGTTTCACCGGGACAGGGTATCCCTACGAGCAGTACTTC. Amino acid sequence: CASSFTGTGYPYEQYF.

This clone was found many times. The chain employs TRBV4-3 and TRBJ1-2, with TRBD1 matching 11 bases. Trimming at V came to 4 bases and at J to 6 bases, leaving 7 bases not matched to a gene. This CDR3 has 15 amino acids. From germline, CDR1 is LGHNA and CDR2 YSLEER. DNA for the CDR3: TGCGCCAGCAGCCCTGGGACAGGGGGGCGCGATGGCTACACCTTC. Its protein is CASSPGTGGRDGYTF.

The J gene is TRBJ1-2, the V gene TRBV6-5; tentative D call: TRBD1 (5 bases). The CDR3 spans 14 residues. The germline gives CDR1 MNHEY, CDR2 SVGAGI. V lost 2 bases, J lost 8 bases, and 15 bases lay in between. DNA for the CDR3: TGTGCCAGCAGTTACGCCTCGGCGGGGCAGGGCTACACCTTC. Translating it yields CASSYASAGQGYTF.

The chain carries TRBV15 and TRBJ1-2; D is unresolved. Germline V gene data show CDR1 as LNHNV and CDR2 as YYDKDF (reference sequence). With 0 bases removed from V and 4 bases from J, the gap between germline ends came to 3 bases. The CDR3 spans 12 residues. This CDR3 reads CATSRDLYGYTF. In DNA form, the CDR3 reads TGTGCCACCAGCAGAGACCTCTATGGCTACACCTTC. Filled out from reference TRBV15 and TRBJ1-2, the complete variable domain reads DAMVIQNPRYQVTQFGKPVTLSCSQTLNHNVMYWYQQKSSQAPKLLFHYYDKDFNNEADTPDNFQSRRPNTSFCFLDIRSPGLGDTAMYLCATSRDLYGYTFGSGTRLTVV.

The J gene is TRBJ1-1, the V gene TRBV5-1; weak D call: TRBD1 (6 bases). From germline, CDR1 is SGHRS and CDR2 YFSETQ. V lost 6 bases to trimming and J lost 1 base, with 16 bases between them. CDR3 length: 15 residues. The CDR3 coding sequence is TGCGCCAGCAAGGTTTTTGGGGGCGCGAACACTGAAGCTTTCTTT. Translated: CASKVFGGANTEAFF. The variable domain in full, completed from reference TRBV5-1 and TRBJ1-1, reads KAGVTQTPRYLIKTRGQQVTLSCSPISGHRSVSWYQQTPGQGLQFLFEYFSETQRNKGNFPGRFSGRQFSNSRSEMNVSTLELGDSALYLCASKVFGGANTEAFFGQGTRLTVV.

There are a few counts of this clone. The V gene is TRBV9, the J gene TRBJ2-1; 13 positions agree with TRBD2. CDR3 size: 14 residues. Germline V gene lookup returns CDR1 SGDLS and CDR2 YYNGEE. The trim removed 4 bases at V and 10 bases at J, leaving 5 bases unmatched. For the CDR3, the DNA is TGTGCCAGCAGCCCACTAGCGGGGGGGGGCGAGCAGTTCTTC. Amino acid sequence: CASSPLAGGGEQFF.

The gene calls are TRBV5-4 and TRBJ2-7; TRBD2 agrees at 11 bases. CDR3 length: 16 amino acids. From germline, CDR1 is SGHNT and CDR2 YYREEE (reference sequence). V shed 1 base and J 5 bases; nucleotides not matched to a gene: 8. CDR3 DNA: TGTGCCAGCAGCTTGAGTCTAGCGGGGGGCCGGGACGAGCAGTACTTC. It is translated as CASSLSLAGGRDEQYF.